This T cell receptor (beta chain) was profiled in a study of blood T cell repertoires in COVID-19. In the original workflow: It was from reference gene primer amplification that nucleated cell counts were estimated. Assay: immunoSEQ multiplex PCR; the TCRdb copy retains only in-frame clones and omits some. V, J and clone size derive from that table, while D and trimming were established from the DNA sequence. The sample lists approximately 220,000 clones, around 86% seen once, with 3.5% to 4% in the top ten. Researchers sorted participants into cohorts using their self-reported clinical history. V was trimmed by 6 bases and J by 6 bases, leaving 17 bases between them. The CDR3 is made up of 15 amino acids. Looked up from germline, CDR1 is MNHEY and CDR2 is SMNVEV (reference sequence).

The sample consisted of PBMCs or T cells enriched from blood (not recorded which). The origin of this receptor is a woman aged 40-49 years with acute COVID-19. This rearrangement joins TRBV27 to TRBJ2-2; perhaps TRBD1 as D (6 bases). The CDR3 sequence is CASRAGTSAPGELFF. CDR3 bases: TGTGCCAGCAGGGCCGGGACATCGGCACCCGGGGAGCTGTTTTTT.